This T cell receptor beta chain was documented in a study of blood T cell repertoires in COVID-19. V lost 3 bases, J lost 4 bases, and 14 bases stayed unmatched. This CDR3 has 17 residues. Germline V gene lookup returns CDR1 SGHAT and CDR2 FQNNGV. Repertoires were generated with immunoSEQ multiplex PCR, while TCRdb's copy carries only in-frame clones and drops some. Of a few hundred thousand clones in the sample, 88% were seen once. The chain joins TRBV11-2 to TRBJ1-2; 7 bases line up with TRBD1. Sequencing was carried out using peripheral blood. This clonotype originated in a woman in her forties or fifties with active or convalescent COVID-19. The CDR3: CASSFVYRGPNLYGYTF. CDR3 DNA sequence: TGTGCCAGCAGCTTTGTCTACAGGGGACCAAACCTCTATGGCTACACCTTC.